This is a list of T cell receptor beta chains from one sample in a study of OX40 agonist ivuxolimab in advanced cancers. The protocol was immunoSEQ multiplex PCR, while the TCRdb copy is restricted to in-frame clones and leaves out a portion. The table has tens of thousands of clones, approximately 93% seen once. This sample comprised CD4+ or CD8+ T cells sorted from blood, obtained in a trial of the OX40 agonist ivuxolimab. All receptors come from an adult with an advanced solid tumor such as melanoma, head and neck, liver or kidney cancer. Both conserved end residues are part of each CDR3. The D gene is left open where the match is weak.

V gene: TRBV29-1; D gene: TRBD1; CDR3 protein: CSVIHRTGVETQYF
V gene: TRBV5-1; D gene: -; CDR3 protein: CASSLQYGYEQYF
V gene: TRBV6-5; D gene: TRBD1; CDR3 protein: CASSYLGTGGHYEQYF
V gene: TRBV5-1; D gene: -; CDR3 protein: CASRVQGVSTEAFF
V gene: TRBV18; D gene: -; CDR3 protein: CASSPQGPRAAGNTIYF
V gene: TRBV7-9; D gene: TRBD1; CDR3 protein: CASSTHRQGPQETQYF
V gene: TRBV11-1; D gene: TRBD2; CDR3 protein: CASRLGLAGQETQYF
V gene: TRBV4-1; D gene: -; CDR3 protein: CASSQVLSTTDYEQYF
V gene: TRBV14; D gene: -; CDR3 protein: CASSQLLAEATEQFF
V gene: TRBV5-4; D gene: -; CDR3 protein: CASSQEPDTEAFF
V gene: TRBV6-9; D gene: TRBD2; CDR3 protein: CASSFPGKSGGFDTQYF
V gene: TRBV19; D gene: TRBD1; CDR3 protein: CASSMLGQENNEQFF
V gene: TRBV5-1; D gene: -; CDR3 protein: CASSLAQGGTDTQYF
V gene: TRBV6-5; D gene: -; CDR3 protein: CASSDPENEKLFF
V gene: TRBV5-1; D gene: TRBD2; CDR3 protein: CASSFGLAGGPGNEQFF
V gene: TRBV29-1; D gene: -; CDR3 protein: CSVGLNTDTQYF
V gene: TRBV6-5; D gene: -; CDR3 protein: CASSYYGSGTEAFF
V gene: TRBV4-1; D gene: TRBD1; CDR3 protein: CASSQGVQGAFHGYTF